This T cell receptor beta chain came from a study of shared clonotypes between healthy human individuals. Looking at the study overall: For every donor, three CD4 naive, three CD4 memory, two CD8 naive and one CD8 memory plates were used. Study results and limitations: Around 5.4% of naive CD4 clonotypes were common to a handful of donors.

Genomic DNA belonging to each subset was distributed in equal measure over several immunoSEQ plates. Repertoires were generated with immunoSEQ multiplex PCR, while TCRdb's copy carries only in-frame clones and drops some. The repertoire holds some 600,000 clones, with 90% to 97% as singletons. To note about this clone: Its antigen remains unidentified.

The naive CD8 subset, CD45RO-negative cells positively selected for CCR7, excluded terminally differentiated effector memory CD45RA+ cells. In germline, CDR1 is MNHNS, CDR2 SASEGT. There are 15 residues in the CDR3. The germline V and J ends were trimmed by 0 bases and 1 base, with 9 bases remaining between them. The rearrangement links TRBV6-1 to TRBJ2-5; unclear D gene. The sequencing sample was made of naive CD8+ T cells sorted from blood. This sequence originates from a woman aged 25 to 39 in good health. The chain's CDR3 is CASSEASQIQETQYF. The CDR3 DNA reads TGTGCCAGCAGTGAAGCCAGTCAGATCCAAGAGACCCAGTACTTC.